One and the same sample provided the 14 T cell receptor beta chains below, sequenced in a study of T cells in Graves' hyperthyroidism and ophthalmopathy (dated by TCRdb to between 2018 and 2021). The method behind the library was multiplex PCR. The run used an Illumina HiSeq 2000. The TCR beta CDR3 regions were amplified from the RNA transcripts. A first-round RT-PCR of the TCR CDR3 used the HTBI primer set with the Qiagen OneStep RT-PCR kit. TCRdb reran the public reads through fastp at Q25 and MiXCR, keeping productive beta chains. Identical CDR3 protein sequences are pooled into one entry, listed with their most common genes and DNA. For this sample the table gives roughly 300,000 distinct CDR3 sequences, of which 18% were detected only once. In total, the top ten clones hold 45% to 55% of the sample. The sample taken for sequencing was blood. Receptors were obtained from a woman aged 50 to 60 with Graves' hyperthyroidism.

This clonotype was recorded many times. The V and J genes are TRBV24-1 and TRBJ2-1; 10 bases align to TRBD2. With 4 bases clipped from V and 9 bases from J, the junction kept 5 bases outside the gene matches. Germline CDR1 reads KGHDR; CDR2 reads SFDVKD. The CDR3 loop spans 14 amino acids. CDR3 nucleotide sequence: TGTGCCACCAGTGACCCTAGCGGGAGTATTGAGCAGTTCTTC. Translated, it gives CATSDPSGSIEQFF.

This clonotype was detected only a few times. The chain couples TRBV12-3 or TRBV12-4 to TRBJ1-1; D is unresolved. Trimming stripped 1 base from V and 10 bases from J, with 7 bases between. The CDR3 loop spans 11 amino acids. CDR3 loop: CASSLGHGAFF. For the CDR3, the DNA is TGTGCCAGCAGTTTAGGACATGGAGCTTTCTTT.

This clonotype was picked up a small number of times. The gene calls are TRBV12-3 or TRBV12-4 and TRBJ2-5; weak D call: TRBD2 (5 bases). V was cut by 0 bases and J by 4 bases, with 12 bases left in between. The CDR3 has 15 residues. In nucleotides, the CDR3 is TGTGCCAGCAGTTTAGCGGGAGACATCCCAGAGACCCAGTACTTC. Encoded protein: CASSLAGDIPETQYF.

At least ten counts were recorded for this clonotype. The chain recombines TRBV28 with TRBJ2-3, with 8 bases fitting TRBD1. The CDR3 runs 15 residues. Unmatched junction bases numbered 5, after V lost 6 bases and J lost 0 bases. Germline V CDR1 and CDR2: MDHEN, SYDVKM. CDR3 protein: CASRGQGISTDTQYF. CDR3 in DNA: TGTGCCAGCAGAGGACAGGGAATTAGCACAGATACGCAGTATTTT.

V and J are TRBV28 and TRBJ1-6; D is unclear. CDR1 is MDHEN and CDR2 is SYDVKM in the germline V gene. Trimming pared 6 bases from V and 8 bases from J, leaving 5 bases between. The CDR3 contains 11 residues. CDR3 sequence reads: CASRGYSPLHF. The DNA of the CDR3 is TGTGCCAGCAGAGGGTATTCACCCCTCCACTTT.

This clonotype occurred many times. The chain employs TRBV3-1 and TRBJ1-3; D not certain. Trimming cost V 4 bases and J 0 bases, with 16 bases left between them. The germline V gene has CDR1 LGHDT and CDR2 YNNKEL (reference sequence). The CDR3 loop spans 17 amino acids. For the CDR3, the DNA is TGTGCCAGCAGCCCCCACGACCCAGCCAACTCTGGAAACACCATATATTTT. Protein: CASSPHDPANSGNTIYF.

This chain joins TRBV5-6 and TRBJ2-7; unclear D gene. Per germline, CDR1 SGHDT and CDR2 YYEEEE. There are 15 residues in the CDR3. V dropped 1 base and J dropped 5 bases, with 16 bases sitting between them. The CDR3 spells CASSLMDPLGHEQYV. CDR3 bases: TGTGCCAGCAGCTTGATGGATCCCCTGGGCCACGAGCAGTACGTC.

This clonotype was seen at least ten times. V is TRBV18 and J is TRBJ2-7, with D possibly being TRBD1 (6 bases). This CDR3 contains 15 residues. The ends were cut back, 6 bases at V and 0 bases at J, with 15 bases in the middle. The germline gives CDR1 KGHSH, CDR2 LQKENI. The DNA of the CDR3 is TGTGCCAGCTCCCGAACCGGGACAAGCTCCTACGAGCAGTACTTC. Translating gives CASSRTGTSSYEQYF.

This clonotype was seen repeatedly, ten times or more. V is TRBV3-1 and J is TRBJ1-2; 7 bases line up with TRBD1. J gave up 2 bases and V 3 bases, and 6 bases lay outside the gene matches. The CDR3 covers 15 residues. Germline V CDR1 and CDR2: LGHDT, YNNKEL (reference sequence). CDR3 sequence: CASSHPPGQNYGYTF. As DNA, the CDR3 is TGTGCCAGCAGCCACCCCCCGGGACAGAACTATGGCTACACCTTC.

The chain carries TRBV18 and TRBJ2-2; 13 bases are shared with TRBD2. The junction had 5 bases not matched to a gene; V was cut back by 3 bases and J by 7 bases. Germline CDR1 and CDR2: KGHSH and LQKENI. CDR3 length: 16 residues. As DNA, the CDR3 is TGTGCCAGCTCACCGGGACTAGCGGGAAACGGCGGGGAGCTGTTTTTT. Residues: CASSPGLAGNGGELFF.

This clonotype was recorded a few times. V is TRBV5-1 and J is TRBJ2-1, with a possible D match to TRBD1 (5 bases). V lost 0 bases and J 6 bases, leaving 13 bases between the germline ends. CDR3 size: 15 residues. Germline assignment: CDR1 SGHRS and CDR2 YFSETQ. The chain's CDR3 is CASSLVFRVSNEQFF. In DNA, the CDR3 is TGCGCCAGCAGCTTGGTTTTCAGGGTTAGCAATGAGCAGTTCTTC.

Only a few counts were recorded for this clonotype. The chain recombines TRBV2 with TRBJ2-5, with 8 bases matching TRBD2. The CDR3 runs 14 residues. V shed 7 bases, J shed 5 bases, and the junction held 9 bases outside the gene matches. Germline CDR1 is SNHLY and CDR2 is FYNNEI. CDR3 in amino acids: CASTDGGGGETQYF. The DNA of the CDR3 is TGTGCCAGCACCGACGGGGGGGGAGGTGAGACCCAGTACTTC. Full variable domain (outside the CDR3, taken from reference TRBV2 and TRBJ2-5): EPEVTQTPSHQVTQMGQEVILRCVPISNHLYFYWYRQILGQKVEFLVSFYNNEISEKSEIFDDQFSVERPDGSNFTLKIRSTKLEDSAMYFCASTDGGGGETQYFGPGTRLLVL.

The table lists this clonotype with many counts. V and J are TRBV9 and TRBJ2-2; no reliable D call. V lost 0 bases and J lost 2, with 5 bases in between. This CDR3 has 14 residues. Looked up from germline, CDR1 is SGDLS and CDR2 is YYNGEE. The CDR3 reads CASSVEGNTGELFF. The CDR3 coding sequence is TGTGCCAGCAGCGTAGAAGGAAACACCGGGGAGCTGTTTTTT. Complete variable domain (other parts from reference TRBV9 and TRBJ2-2): DSGVTQTPKHLITATGQRVTLRCSPRSGDLSVYWYQQSLDQGLQFLIQYYNGEERAKGNILERFSAQQFPDLHSELNLSSLELGDSALYFCASSVEGNTGELFFGEGSRLTVL.

The sample holds a few counts of this clonotype. CDR3 region: CASSQPLGSNEAFF. For the CDR3, the DNA is TGCGCCAGCAGCCAACCCCTGGGGTCTAATGAAGCTTTCTTT. The chain combines TRBV4-1 with TRBJ1-1, with D unclear. From germline, CDR1 is MGHRA and CDR2 YSYEKL. The CDR3 loop spans 14 amino acids. With 2 bases removed from V and 7 bases from J, the gap between germline ends came to 14 bases.